The clone carrying this TCR beta chain was found a few times. Its antigen is undetermined. J was trimmed by 6 bases and V by 0 bases; bases with no gene match: 7. Germline V lookup: CDR1 GTSNPN, CDR2 SVGIG (reference sequence). This CDR3 has 15 amino acids. In TCRdb, the 5' RACE reads were re-called with MiXCR into one record per CDR3 protein. Of hundreds of thousands of distinct CDR3 sequences listed, approximately 21% were seen once; the top ten hold 7.5% to 9.5%. The data stem from a study of T-cell memory formation after mild COVID-19. Study-wide findings and caveats: Clones contracting over day 15 to 85 were CD4/CD8 balanced, with later expanders leaning CD4+. Day 37-peaking second-wave clones had unconfirmed SARS-CoV-2 specificity.

The material sequenced was PBMCs or a T cell subset sorted from them (not recorded which). This chain links TRBV30 with TRBJ2-1, with 8 bases identical to TRBD2. The TCR originated in an adult woman who had mild COVID-19 (a few samples of this study predate the infection). Cell type and time point are not known. As DNA, the CDR3 is TGTGCCTGGAGTGTACTCAGCGGGAGTCTCAATGAGCAGTTCTTC. This encodes CAWSVLSGSLNEQFF.